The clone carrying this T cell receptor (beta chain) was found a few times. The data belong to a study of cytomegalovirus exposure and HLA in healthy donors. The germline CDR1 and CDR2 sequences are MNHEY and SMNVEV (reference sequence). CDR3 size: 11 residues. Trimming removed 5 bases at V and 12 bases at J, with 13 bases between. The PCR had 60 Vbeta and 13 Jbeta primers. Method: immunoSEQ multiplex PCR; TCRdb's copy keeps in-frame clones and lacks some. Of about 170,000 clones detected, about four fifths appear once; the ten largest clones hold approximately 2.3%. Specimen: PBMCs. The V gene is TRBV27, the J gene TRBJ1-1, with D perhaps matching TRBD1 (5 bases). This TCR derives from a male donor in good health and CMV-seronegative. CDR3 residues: CASSDRTRTFF. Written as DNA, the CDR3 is TGTGCCAGCAGTGACCGGACACGAACTTTCTTT.